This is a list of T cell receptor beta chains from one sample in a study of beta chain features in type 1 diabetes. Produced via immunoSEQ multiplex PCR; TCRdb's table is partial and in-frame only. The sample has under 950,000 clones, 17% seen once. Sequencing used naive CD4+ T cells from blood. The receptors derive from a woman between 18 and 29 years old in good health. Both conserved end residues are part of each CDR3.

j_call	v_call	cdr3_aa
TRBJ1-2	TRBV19	CASSLDPNYGYTF
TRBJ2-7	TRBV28	CASSRGHAYGQYF
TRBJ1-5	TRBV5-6	CASSFSNQPQHF
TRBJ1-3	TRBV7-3	CASSLGGAGNTIYF
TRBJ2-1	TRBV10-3	CAISESRGTSGRSYEQFF
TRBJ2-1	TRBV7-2	CASSLASGASYNEQFF
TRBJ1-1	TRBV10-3	CAISGPGLENTEAFF
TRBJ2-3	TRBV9	CASSPRQGRASTDTQYF
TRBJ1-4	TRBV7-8	CASSSGQGNEKLFF
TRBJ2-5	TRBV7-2	CASSLATGLGTQYF
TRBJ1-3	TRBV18	CASSHRDTSGNTIYF
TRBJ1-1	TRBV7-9	CASSPRRTGNTEAFF
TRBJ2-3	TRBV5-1	CASSFGISTDTQYF
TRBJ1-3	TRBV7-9	CASSLKPPGNTIYF
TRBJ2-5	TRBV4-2	CASSRGQGLETQYF
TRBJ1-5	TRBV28	CASRTQAQPQHF
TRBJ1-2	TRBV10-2	CASSVGTEYGYTF
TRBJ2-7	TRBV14	CASSQEFGYEQYF
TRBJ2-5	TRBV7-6	CASTRNRVRGETQYF
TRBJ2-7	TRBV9	CASSPHVGGRPYEQYF
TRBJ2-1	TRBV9	CASSAPRPRTSGYNEQFF
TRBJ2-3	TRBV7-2	CASSYIGTDTQYF
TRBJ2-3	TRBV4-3	CASSQVKGGSRTSGRSDTQYF
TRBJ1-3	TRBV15	CATSRDKTALSGNTIYF
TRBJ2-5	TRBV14	CASSQVTETQYF
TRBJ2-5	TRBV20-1	CSARDQETQYF
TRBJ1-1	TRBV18	CASSRDTVTTEAFF
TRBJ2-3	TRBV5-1	CASSFDRITDTQYF
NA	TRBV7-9	CASSSGLALSYEQYF
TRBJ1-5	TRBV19	CASSPTRGGYSNQPQHF
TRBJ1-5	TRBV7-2	CASSSTSTGGGQPQHF
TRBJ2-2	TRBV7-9	CASSLVVAVLRGELFF
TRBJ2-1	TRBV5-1	CASSLGVGNEQFF
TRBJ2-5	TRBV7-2	CASSLRRPGETQYF
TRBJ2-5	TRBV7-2	CASSQRAGGLETQYF
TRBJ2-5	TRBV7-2	CASTSDRVEGTQYF
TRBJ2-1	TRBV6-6	CASSYKRGNYYNEQFF
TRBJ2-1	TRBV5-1	CASSLRTSNNEQFF
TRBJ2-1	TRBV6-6	CASIAGASNEQFF
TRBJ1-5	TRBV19	CASKDGGGWHQPQHF
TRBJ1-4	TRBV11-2	CASRSEGLSFELFF
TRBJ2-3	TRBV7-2	CASSFLWGGADTQYF
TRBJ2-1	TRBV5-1	CASSLALAGMGEQFF
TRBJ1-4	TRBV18	CASSPDRDEKLFF